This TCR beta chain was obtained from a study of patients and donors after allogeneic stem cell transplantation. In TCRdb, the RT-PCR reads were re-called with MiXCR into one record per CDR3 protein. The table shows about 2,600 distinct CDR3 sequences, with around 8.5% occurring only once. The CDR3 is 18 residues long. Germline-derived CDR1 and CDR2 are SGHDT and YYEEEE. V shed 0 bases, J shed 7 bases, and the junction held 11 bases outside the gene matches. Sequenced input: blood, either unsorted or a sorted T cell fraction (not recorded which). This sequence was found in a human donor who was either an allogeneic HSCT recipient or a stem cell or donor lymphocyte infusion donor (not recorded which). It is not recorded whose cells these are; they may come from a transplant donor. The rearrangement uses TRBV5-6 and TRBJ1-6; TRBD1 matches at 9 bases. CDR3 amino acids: CASSLAPGQGLFNSPLHF. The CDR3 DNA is TGTGCCAGCAGCTTGGCCCCGGGACAGGGCCTATTCAATTCACCCCTCCACTTT.